This is a list of T cell receptor beta chains from one sample in a study of response to subunit inactivated influenza vaccine. MiXCR, applied by TCRdb to the RT-PCR reads, yields one record per CDR3 protein. In the table there are roughly 700,000 distinct CDR3 sequences, about 15% of which are singletons. Sample: PBMCs from blood, taken around 15 days before vaccination. These receptors all stem from a man aged 45 to 65 who received an inactivated influenza vaccine. The CDR3 runs from the conserved cysteine through the conserved F or W. The D gene is left open where the match is weak. The size entry is marked missing in some rows and otherwise reads once, few, many or a size class.

j_call d_call clone_size v_call cdr3_nt cdr3_aa
TRBJ1-1 TRBD1 few TRBV24-1 TGTGCCACCAGTGTTCCAGGGGGCGGCACTGAAGCTTTCTTT CATSVPGGGTEAFF
TRBJ2-2 - - TRBV18 TGTGCCAGCTCACCGGTACAGACCGGGACAAACACCGGGGAGCTGTTTTTT CASSPVQTGTNTGELFF
TRBJ2-3 - many TRBV29-1 TGCAGCGTTGAACAGAGGGATACGCAGTATTTT CSVEQRDTQYF
TRBJ2-5 - few TRBV4-2 TGTGCCAGCAGCCAAGATCTTAGCGGCACGTACCAAGAGACCCAGTACTTC CASSQDLSGTYQETQYF
TRBJ2-7 TRBD2 few TRBV6-2/TRBV6-3 TGTGCCAGCAGTCAGCCGGGACTAGCGGGAAGGCAGTACTTC CASSQPGLAGRQYF
TRBJ2-7 TRBD2 many TRBV7-2 TGTGCCAGCAGCGCTAGCGGGGGCCCCTACGAGCAGTACTTC CASSASGGPYEQYF
TRBJ1-1 TRBD1 many TRBV12-3/TRBV12-4 TGTGCCAGCAGTTGGACAGGCTCAGGTGAAGCTTTCTTT CASSWTGSGEAFF
TRBJ2-7 - - TRBV11-2 TGTGCCAGCAGCTGGTACGGGGGACCCTACGAGCAGTACTTC CASSWYGGPYEQYF
TRBJ2-7 TRBD2 few TRBV20-1 TGCAGTGCACCTCTAGCGGGAGGGCCGTACGAGCAGTACTTC CSAPLAGGPYEQYF
TRBJ1-1 - - TRBV5-1 TGCGCCAGCAGTCAGAGCTCATACACTGAAGCTTTCTTT CASSQSSYTEAFF
TRBJ2-1 - few TRBV6-2/TRBV6-3 TGTGCCAGCAGTAATCGGGTGCGACTCACCAACAATGAGCAGTTCTTC CASSNRVRLTNNEQFF
TRBJ2-5 - - TRBV23-1 TGCGCCAGCAGTCATGGGGCTGCCGGCGCCCAGTACTTC CASSHGAAGAQYF
TRBJ2-1 TRBD2 - TRBV20-1 TGCAGTGCTAGCGGGGGGGCCAAATTTAATGAGCAGTTCTTC CSASGGAKFNEQFF
TRBJ2-2 - - TRBV24-1 TGTGCCACCAGTGAGGGGACTGGGGCGAACACCGGGGAGCTGTTTTTT CATSEGTGANTGELFF
TRBJ2-3 - - TRBV5-1 TGCGCCAGCAGACCGGCCACTAGCACAGATACGCAGTATTTT CASRPATSTDTQYF
TRBJ1-5 - - TRBV2 TGTGCCAGCAGTGAAACACAAGTCGGCAATCAGCCCCAGCATTTT CASSETQVGNQPQHF
TRBJ2-3 - - TRBV4-3 TGCGCCAGCAGCCAAGATACGGCCTTATCACCCACAGATACGCAGTATTTT CASSQDTALSPTDTQYF
TRBJ1-1 - many TRBV20-1 TGCAGTGCTAGAGCGGGACACTCCAACACTGAAGCTTTCTTT CSARAGHSNTEAFF
TRBJ2-5 TRBD2 - TRBV20-1 TGCAGTGCTAGGACACTAGCGGGGGAGAAAGAGACCCAGTACTTC CSARTLAGEKETQYF
TRBJ2-1 TRBD2 - TRBV12-3/TRBV12-4 TGTGCCAGCAGCATCACTAGCGGGAGGGGGTGGTACAATGAGCAGTTCTTC CASSITSGRGWYNEQFF
TRBJ2-1 TRBD1 - TRBV5-1 TGCGCCAGCAGCTTAGGCAGGGGACAGTACAATGAGCAGTTCTTC CASSLGRGQYNEQFF
TRBJ2-5 TRBD2 - TRBV20-1 TGCAGTGCCGGGACTAGCGGCCAAGAGACCCAGTACTTC CSAGTSGQETQYF
TRBJ2-3 - many TRBV5-8 TGTGCCAGCAGCTTGTTTCGGCTAGGGGATAGCACAGATACGCAGTATTTT CASSLFRLGDSTDTQYF
TRBJ2-5 - - TRBV9 TGTGCCAGCAGCGTAGAGGGGACGGCGGAAGAGACCCAGTACTTC CASSVEGTAEETQYF
TRBJ2-1 - - TRBV11-3 TGTGCCAGCTCCCAGGGGTGGGAGAACAATGAGCAGTTCTTC CASSQGWENNEQFF
TRBJ1-4 TRBD1 few TRBV20-1 TGCAGTGCTAAATCACAGGGGTATGGTGAAAAACTGTTTTTT CSAKSQGYGEKLFF
TRBJ2-1 TRBD2 few TRBV29-1 TGCAGCGTTGTCCCCTTTGGACTAGCGGGCTACAATGAGCAGTTCTTC CSVVPFGLAGYNEQFF
TRBJ2-7 - - TRBV9 TGTGCCAGCAGCGTAGACAGTACCTCCTACGAGCAGTACTTC CASSVDSTSYEQYF
TRBJ1-4 - - TRBV9 TGTGCCAGCAGCGTGGGGACATCTAATGAAAAACTGTTTTTT CASSVGTSNEKLFF
TRBJ2-2 - - TRBV7-2 TGTGCCAGCAGCGTGGGGACATGGAACACCGGGGAGCTGTTTTTT CASSVGTWNTGELFF
TRBJ2-2 TRBD2 - TRBV4-2 TGTGCCAGCAGGCCTCAGATTAGCGGGAGGGCCGGAATCCCCACCGGGGAGCTGTTTTTT CASRPQISGRAGIPTGELFF
TRBJ2-3 TRBD2 many TRBV14 TGTGCCAGCAGCCAAGGGGGACTACGCACAGATACGCAGTATTTT CASSQGGLRTDTQYF
TRBJ2-7 TRBD1 few TRBV12-3/TRBV12-4 TGTGCCAGCAGTCCACGGACAGGGAACTTCTACGAGCAGTACTTC CASSPRTGNFYEQYF
TRBJ2-4 TRBD1 - TRBV7-2 TGTGCCAGCAGCTCTACAGGGGGCAAGATCCTTCAGTACTTC CASSSTGGKILQYF
TRBJ2-1 TRBD2 many TRBV7-8 TGTGCCAGCAGCTCGCGACTAGCGGGAGGTTACTCCTACAATGAGCAGTTCTTC CASSSRLAGGYSYNEQFF
TRBJ1-1 TRBD1 few TRBV5-1 TGCGCCAGCGGCCGGGACAGGGATAACTCGGGCACTGAAGCTTTCTTT CASGRDRDNSGTEAFF
TRBJ2-5 TRBD2 few TRBV12-3/TRBV12-4 TGTGCCAGCAGTTCCACCGATAGCGGGTCGCAAGAGACCCAGTACTTC CASSSTDSGSQETQYF
TRBJ1-5 - few TRBV4-1 TGCGCCAGCAGCCAAGAGAGGGCAGCTGGTGCGCCCCAGCATTTT CASSQERAAGAPQHF
TRBJ2-1 TRBD2 few TRBV7-2 TGTGCCAGCAGCTTAGGGGGGACTAGCGGGAGGGATGAGCAGTTCTTC CASSLGGTSGRDEQFF
TRBJ2-2 TRBD1 many TRBV5-5 TGTGCCAGCAGTCTGGCAGGGGGAATCACCGGGGAGCTGTTTTTT CASSLAGGITGELFF
TRBJ2-7 - - TRBV7-6 TGTGCCAGCAGCTTAGGGCAGACGGGGGAGCAGTACTTC CASSLGQTGEQYF
TRBJ2-5 - - TRBV5-6 TGTGCCAGCAGCTTCCGTGGCTCAAATTGGGAGACCCAGTACTTC CASSFRGSNWETQYF
TRBJ2-7 TRBD1 few TRBV2 TGTGCCAGCAGTGAGGGGACAGGGGACCGCGAGCAGTACTTC CASSEGTGDREQYF
TRBJ2-2 TRBD1 few TRBV20-1 TGCAGTGCTCCTGACAGGGTGGGGACCGGGGAGCTGTTTTTT CSAPDRVGTGELFF
TRBJ2-7 TRBD1 few TRBV7-6 TGTGCCAGCAGCTTAGACGGGACAGGGAAGAGGGAGCAGTACTTC CASSLDGTGKREQYF
TRBJ2-1 TRBD2 - TRBV30 TGTGCCTGGAGTGTCTCGGGACTAGCTGATGAGCAGTTCTTC CAWSVSGLADEQFF
TRBJ2-3 - few TRBV20-1 TGCAGTGTCACGGACGATACGCAGTATTTT CSVTDDTQYF
TRBJ2-5 TRBD1 many TRBV11-2 TGTGCCAGCAGCTATGGACAGGGCCCTCAAGAGACCCAGTACTTC CASSYGQGPQETQYF